The 3 T cell receptor beta chains reported below all come from one sample, sequenced in a study of T-cell reconstitution after alpha-beta-depleted transplantation in children. Researchers prepared the TCRbeta library using unique molecular identifiers, the study reports. In TCRdb, the PCR reads were re-called with MiXCR into one record per CDR3 protein. Of around 76,000 distinct CDR3 sequences in the sample, roughly 20% were seen once. The sequencing here drew on PBMCs, mostly from graft donor cells, taken 360 days after TCRalphabeta/CD19-depleted stem cell transplant. These receptors came from a male patient under 10 years old who had a stem cell transplant for acute lymphoblastic leukemia, so the T cells may come from the graft donor.

This clonotype was seen a few times. V is TRBV20-1 and J is TRBJ2-1, with D perhaps being TRBD1 or TRBD2 (5 bases each). Germline CDR1 and CDR2: DFQATT and SNEGSKA (reference sequence). CDR3 length: 14 residues. V shed 3 bases and J shed 0 bases, with 9 bases lying between them. This CDR3 is CSASRGFSYNEQFF. CDR3 nucleotide sequence: TGCAGTGCTAGCCGGGGCTTCTCCTACAATGAGCAGTTCTTC.

The chain has TRBV10-3 and TRBJ2-5; 9 bases are a match to TRBD2. Germline trimming cut 11 bases from V and 2 bases from J; bases unmatched to any gene: 6. Germline loops: CDR1 ENHRY, CDR2 SYGVKD. This CDR3 spans 13 amino acids. The CDR3 here is CAVRLAAQETQYF. The CDR3 region has the DNA TGTGCCGTTAGACTAGCGGCTCAAGAGACCCAGTACTTC.

The chain recombines TRBV11-3 with TRBJ2-3; D not resolved. Per germline, CDR1 SGHNT and CDR2 YENEEA. The CDR3 sequence is 14 residues long. Trimming left V 2 bases short and J 6 bases short, with 12 bases between. The CDR3 sequence is CASSLTLKADTQYF. CDR3 sequence (DNA): TGTGCCAGCAGCTTAACCCTAAAGGCGGATACGCAGTATTTT.